These T cell receptor beta chains were read from a single sample in a study of T cells in Graves' hyperthyroidism and ophthalmopathy. TCRdb analysed the multiplex PCR reads with MiXCR anew, one entry per CDR3 protein. Of approximately 570,000 distinct CDR3 sequences in the sample, just under 20% are singletons; the top ten hold approximately 48%. The sample consisted of blood. These receptor sequences come from a middle-aged man with Graves' ophthalmopathy. Each CDR3 is given with its conserved first and last residue. Fields, in order: J gene, clone size, D gene, V gene, CDR3 DNA, CDR3 protein. A D gene is named only where the DNA matches it firmly. The size field is filled for only some rows; it gives once, few, many or a size class.

j_gene: TRBJ2-2
abundance: few
d_gene: -
v_gene: TRBV6-2/TRBV6-3
CDR3nt: TGTGCCAGCAGTTACAGGGGACCCACCGGGGAGCTGTTTTTT
CDR3aa: CASSYRGPTGELFF

j_gene: TRBJ1-1
abundance: few
d_gene: -
v_gene: TRBV28
CDR3nt: TGTGCCAGCAGTTGGGGGGCACTGACTAACACTGAAGCTTTCTTT
CDR3aa: CASSWGALTNTEAFF

j_gene: TRBJ1-1
abundance: many
d_gene: -
v_gene: TRBV12-3/TRBV12-4
CDR3nt: TGTGCCAGCAGCCTATCAAGTATGAACACTGAAGCTTTCTTT
CDR3aa: CASSLSSMNTEAFF

j_gene: TRBJ2-2
abundance: -
d_gene: TRBD1
v_gene: TRBV13
CDR3nt: TGTGCTTCCGGGACAGGGGCCTCCGGGGAGCTGTTTTTT
CDR3aa: CASGTGASGELFF

j_gene: TRBJ1-3
abundance: few
d_gene: -
v_gene: TRBV10-3
CDR3nt: TGTGCCATCAGTGCCAGCTCTGGAAACACCATATATTTT
CDR3aa: CAISASSGNTIYF

j_gene: TRBJ1-1
abundance: -
d_gene: TRBD1
v_gene: TRBV27
CDR3nt: TGTGCCAGCAAACCGGACAGGGGTGTTGGTGGCACTGAAGCTTTCTTT
CDR3aa: CASKPDRGVGGTEAFF

j_gene: TRBJ1-5
abundance: few
d_gene: -
v_gene: TRBV28
CDR3nt: TGTGCCAGCAGTATAACAGGGACGGGAAGCAATCAGCCCCAGCATTTT
CDR3aa: CASSITGTGSNQPQHF

j_gene: TRBJ1-6
abundance: many
d_gene: TRBD1
v_gene: TRBV6-5
CDR3nt: TGTGCCAGCAGTTACGGGACAGGGAATTCACCCCTCCACTTT
CDR3aa: CASSYGTGNSPLHF

j_gene: TRBJ1-6
abundance: -
d_gene: -
v_gene: TRBV7-2
CDR3nt: TGTGCCAGCAGCCTCCTAAACAGTAGCCGGGGCCCCCTCCACTTT
CDR3aa: CASSLLNSSRGPLHF

j_gene: TRBJ2-7
abundance: many
d_gene: -
v_gene: TRBV7-3
CDR3nt: TGTGCCAGCAGCGTGAGCACTGGAGGTTACGAGCAGTACTTC
CDR3aa: CASSVSTGGYEQYF

j_gene: TRBJ2-7
abundance: -
d_gene: TRBD2
v_gene: TRBV6-2/TRBV6-3
CDR3nt: TGTGCCAGCAGGGGCGGACTAGCCCAGGTTTTTGAGCAGTACTTC
CDR3aa: CASRGGLAQVFEQYF

j_gene: TRBJ1-1
abundance: many
d_gene: -
v_gene: TRBV7-3
CDR3nt: TGTGCCAGCAGCTTAACGGGGGAAACTGAAGCTTTCTTT
CDR3aa: CASSLTGETEAFF

j_gene: TRBJ1-1
abundance: few
d_gene: -
v_gene: TRBV20-1
CDR3nt: TGCAGTGCTAGAGATCCCCGCAGCAACACTGAAGCTTTCTTT
CDR3aa: CSARDPRSNTEAFF

j_gene: TRBJ1-5
abundance: -
d_gene: -
v_gene: TRBV6-9
CDR3nt: TGTGCCAGCAGTTACGCCCAGACTAGAGGGAATCAGCCCCAGCATTTT
CDR3aa: CASSYAQTRGNQPQHF